The clone carrying this T cell receptor beta chain showed up many times. Its specificity is not known. The sample belongs to a study of T cells after yellow fever vaccination. Study findings and constraints: Detected again after the booster were most primary-vaccination clones, at 96% CD4 and approximately 87% CD8.

The 5'RACE template-switching step produced TCR cDNA and added a universal primer site and UMIs. MiXCR, run by TCRdb on the 5' RACE reads, gives a single entry per CDR3 protein. Here the sample spans some 200,000 distinct CDR3 sequences, 9.5% to 11% being singletons. Trimming took 3 bases from V and 7 from J; bases not matched to a gene: 13. The CDR3 has 17 residues. Germline values: CDR1 SGDLS, CDR2 YYNGEE. This receptor was taken from a man aged 18-30 years who received the YFV17D yellow fever vaccine. The sequencing here drew on CD8+ T cells sorted from PBMCs, taken 15 days after the yellow fever booster vaccination. The chain joins TRBV9 to TRBJ2-2; 9 bases are shared with TRBD1. The CDR3 nucleotides are TGTGCCAGCAGCGGGACCGGAGGACAGGGGTTAAGCGGGGAGCTGTTTTTT. Its protein product is CASSGTGGQGLSGELFF. Full variable domain (remainder filled in from reference TRBV9 and TRBJ2-2): DSGVTQTPKHLITATGQRVTLRCSPRSGDLSVYWYQQSLDQGLQFLIQYYNGEERAKGNILERFSAQQFPDLHSELNLSSLELGDSALYFCASSGTGGQGLSGELFFGEGSRLTVL.